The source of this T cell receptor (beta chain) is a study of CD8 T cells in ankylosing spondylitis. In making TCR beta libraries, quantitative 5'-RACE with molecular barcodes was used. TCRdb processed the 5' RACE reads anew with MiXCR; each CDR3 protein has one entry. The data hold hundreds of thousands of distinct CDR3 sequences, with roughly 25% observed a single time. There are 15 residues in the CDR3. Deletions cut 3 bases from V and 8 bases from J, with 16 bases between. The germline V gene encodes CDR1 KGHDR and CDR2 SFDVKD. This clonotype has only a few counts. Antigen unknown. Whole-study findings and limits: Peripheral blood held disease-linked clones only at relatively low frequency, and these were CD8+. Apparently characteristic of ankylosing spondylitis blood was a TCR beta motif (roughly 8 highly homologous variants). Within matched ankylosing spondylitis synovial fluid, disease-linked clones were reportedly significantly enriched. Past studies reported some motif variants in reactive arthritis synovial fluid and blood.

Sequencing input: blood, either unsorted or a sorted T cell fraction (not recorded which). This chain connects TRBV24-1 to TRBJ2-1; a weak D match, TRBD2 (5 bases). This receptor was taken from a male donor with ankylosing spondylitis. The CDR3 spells CATSDPGIAPHEQFF. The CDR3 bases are TGTGCCACCAGTGATCCGGGTATAGCGCCCCATGAGCAGTTCTTC.